This section outlines one TCR beta chain sequence together with its context. Its specificity is unknown. Using immunoSEQ multiplex PCR, the repertoire was profiled, and TCRdb retains in-frame clones only, with some absent. The sample carries about 130,000 clones, approximately 94% recorded once. The CDR3 contains 18 residues. The V segment lost 0 bases and the J segment 3 bases; nucleotides outside the gene matches: 11. The germline V gene has CDR1 LGHNA and CDR2 YNFKEQ. This sample was included in a study of T cell responses to AZD1222 COVID-19 vaccine. Whole-study findings and limits: There were mostly white British donors and more females than males, and clonal diversity was possibly underestimated. Only 5 or 6 people who got AZD1222 tested seropositive at baseline. Spike-spanning, vaccine-associated CD4 TCRs were dominant at 160-218 and 743-854.

The chain employs TRBV4-2 and TRBJ1-1; 9 bases are shared with TRBD1. The specimen comprised peripheral blood, sampled on day 0 of AZD1222 vaccination. This receptor was obtained from an adult in good health. CDR3 residues: CASSQDVDRGHSYTEAFF. The CDR3 coding sequence is TGTGCCAGCAGCCAAGATGTGGACAGGGGCCACTCGTACACTGAAGCTTTCTTT.